This T cell receptor (beta chain) was sequenced for a study of beta chain features in type 1 diabetes. Regarding the study as a whole: Shortening of TCRB CDR3s, moderate but significant, appeared in all four CD4+ subsets of Type 1 diabetes patients.

As every portion of the isolated RNA was reverse transcribed, the sequencing read expressed TCRB transcripts. Profiled with immunoSEQ multiplex PCR; TCRdb holds only in-frame clones, not every one. The repertoire has some 640,000 clones, 11% to 15% of them found once; the top ten carry 0.035% to 0.045%. Germline values: CDR1 SGHRS, CDR2 YFSETQ. This CDR3 comprises 13 residues. Trimming left V 6 bases short and J 0 bases short, with 8 bases between. This clone was seen more than once but under ten times. Its antigen is not known. The chain uses TRBV5-1 and TRBJ2-3, with D unresolved. The receptor's source is a man aged 18 to 29 with type 1 diabetes. The specimen sequenced was naive CD4+ T cells from blood. The CDR3 spells CASKPTSTDTQYF. CDR3 bases: TGCGCCAGCAAACCCACTAGCACAGATACGCAGTATTTT.